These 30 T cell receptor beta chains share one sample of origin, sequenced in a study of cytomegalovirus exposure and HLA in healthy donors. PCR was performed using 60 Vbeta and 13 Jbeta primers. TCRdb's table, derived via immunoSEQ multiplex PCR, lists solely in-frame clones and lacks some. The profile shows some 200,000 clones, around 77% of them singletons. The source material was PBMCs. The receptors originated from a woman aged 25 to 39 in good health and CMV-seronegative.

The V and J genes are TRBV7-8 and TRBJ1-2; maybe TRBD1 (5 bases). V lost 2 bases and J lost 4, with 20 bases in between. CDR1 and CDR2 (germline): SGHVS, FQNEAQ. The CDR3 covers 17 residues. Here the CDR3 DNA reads TGTGCCAGCAGCTTACGGGGGAGCGTCCGGGAGTCCTATGGCTACACCTTC. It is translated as CASSLRGSVRESYGYTF.

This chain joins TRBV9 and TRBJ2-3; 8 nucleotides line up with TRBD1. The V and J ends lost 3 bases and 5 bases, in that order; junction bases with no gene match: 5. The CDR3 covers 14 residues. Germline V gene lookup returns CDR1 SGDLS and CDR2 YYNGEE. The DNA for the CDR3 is TGTGCCAGCAGCGCCAGGACAGGGATAGATACGCAGTATTTT. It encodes CASSARTGIDTQYF.

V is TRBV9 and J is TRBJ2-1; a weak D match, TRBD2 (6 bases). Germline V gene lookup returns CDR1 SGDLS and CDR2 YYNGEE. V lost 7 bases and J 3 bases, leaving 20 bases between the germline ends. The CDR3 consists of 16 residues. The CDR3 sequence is CASAPRGGRDYNEQFF. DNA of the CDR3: TGTGCCAGCGCTCCCCGAGGAGGGCGGGACTACAATGAGCAGTTCTTC.

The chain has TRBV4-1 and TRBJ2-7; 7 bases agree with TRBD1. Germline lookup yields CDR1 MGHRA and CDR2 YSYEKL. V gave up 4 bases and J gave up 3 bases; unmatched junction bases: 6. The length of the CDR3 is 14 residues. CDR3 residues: CASSLRDSNYEQYF. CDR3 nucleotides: TGCGCCAGCAGCCTCCGGGACAGTAACTACGAGCAGTACTTC.

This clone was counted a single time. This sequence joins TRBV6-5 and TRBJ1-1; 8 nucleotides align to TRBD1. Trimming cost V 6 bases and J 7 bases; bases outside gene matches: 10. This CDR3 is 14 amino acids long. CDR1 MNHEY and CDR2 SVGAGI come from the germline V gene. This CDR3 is CASSYDRGHYEAFF. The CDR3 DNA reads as TGTGCCAGCAGCTACGACAGGGGACACTATGAAGCTTTCTTT.

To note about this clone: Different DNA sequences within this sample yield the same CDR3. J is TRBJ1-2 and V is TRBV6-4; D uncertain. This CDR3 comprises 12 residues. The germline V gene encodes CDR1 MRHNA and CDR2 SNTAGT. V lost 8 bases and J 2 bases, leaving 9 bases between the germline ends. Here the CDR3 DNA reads TGTGCCAGCTCCGCAGGAAACTATGGCTACACCTTC. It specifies CASSAGNYGYTF.

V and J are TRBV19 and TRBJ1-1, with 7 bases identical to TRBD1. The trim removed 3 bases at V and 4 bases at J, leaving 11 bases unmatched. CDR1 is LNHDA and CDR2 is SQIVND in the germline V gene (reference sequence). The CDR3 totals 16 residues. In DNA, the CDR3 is TGTGCCAGTAGTATGAGGGCCAAGACAGGGTTCACTGAAGCTTTCTTT. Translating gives CASSMRAKTGFTEAFF. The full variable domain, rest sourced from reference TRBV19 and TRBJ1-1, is DGGITQSPKYLFRKEGQNVTLSCEQNLNHDAMYWYRQDPGQGLRLIYYSQIVNDFQKGDIAEGYSVSREKKESFPLTVTSAQKNPTAFYLCASSMRAKTGFTEAFFGQGTRLTVV.

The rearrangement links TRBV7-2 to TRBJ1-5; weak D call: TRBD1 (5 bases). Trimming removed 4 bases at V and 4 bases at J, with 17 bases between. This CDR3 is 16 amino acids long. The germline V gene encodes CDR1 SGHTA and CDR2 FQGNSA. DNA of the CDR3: TGTGCCAGCAGCTCCTCCGGGACGGAGGGGAATCAGCCCCAGCATTTT. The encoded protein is CASSSSGTEGNQPQHF.

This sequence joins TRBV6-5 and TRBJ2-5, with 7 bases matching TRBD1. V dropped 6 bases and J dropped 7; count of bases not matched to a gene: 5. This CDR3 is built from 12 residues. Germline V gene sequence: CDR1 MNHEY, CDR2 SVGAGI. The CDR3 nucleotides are TGTGCCAGCAGCAGGGGGATGGGGACCCAGTACTTC. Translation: CASSRGMGTQYF.

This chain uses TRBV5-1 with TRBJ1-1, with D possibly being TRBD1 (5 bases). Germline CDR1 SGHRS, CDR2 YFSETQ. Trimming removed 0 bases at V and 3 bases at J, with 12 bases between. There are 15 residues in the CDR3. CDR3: CASSLVGHTDTEAFF. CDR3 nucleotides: TGCGCCAGCAGCTTGGTAGGACATACCGACACTGAAGCTTTCTTT.

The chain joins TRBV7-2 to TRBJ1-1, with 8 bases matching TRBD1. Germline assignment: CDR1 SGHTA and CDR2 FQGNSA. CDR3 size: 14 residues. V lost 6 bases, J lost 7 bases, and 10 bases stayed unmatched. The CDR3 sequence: CASRGAGQAIEAFF. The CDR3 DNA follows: TGTGCCAGCAGGGGAGCGGGACAGGCAATTGAAGCTTTCTTT.

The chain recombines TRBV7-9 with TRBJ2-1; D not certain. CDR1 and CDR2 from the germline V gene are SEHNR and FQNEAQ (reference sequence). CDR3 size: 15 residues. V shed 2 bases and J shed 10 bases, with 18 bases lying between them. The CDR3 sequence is CASSLRRFSAKEQFF. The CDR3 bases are TGTGCCAGCAGCTTAAGGAGATTTTCCGCCAAGGAGCAGTTCTTC.

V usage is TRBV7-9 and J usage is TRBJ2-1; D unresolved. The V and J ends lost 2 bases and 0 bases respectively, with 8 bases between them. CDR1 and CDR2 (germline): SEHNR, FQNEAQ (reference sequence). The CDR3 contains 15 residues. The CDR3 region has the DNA TGTGCCAGCAGCTTATACTCGAGCTCCTACAATGAGCAGTTCTTC. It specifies CASSLYSSSYNEQFF.

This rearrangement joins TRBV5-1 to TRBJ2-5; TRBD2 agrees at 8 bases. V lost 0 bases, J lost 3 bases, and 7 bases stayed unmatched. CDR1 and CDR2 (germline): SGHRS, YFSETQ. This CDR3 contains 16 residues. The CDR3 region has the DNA TGCGCCAGCAGCTTGGCCGGGACTAGACCTGAAGAGACCCAGTACTTC. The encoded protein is CASSLAGTRPEETQYF. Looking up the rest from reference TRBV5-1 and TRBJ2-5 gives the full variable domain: KAGVTQTPRYLIKTRGQQVTLSCSPISGHRSVSWYQQTPGQGLQFLFEYFSETQRNKGNFPGRFSGRQFSNSRSEMNVSTLELGDSALYLCASSLAGTRPEETQYFGPGTRLLVL.

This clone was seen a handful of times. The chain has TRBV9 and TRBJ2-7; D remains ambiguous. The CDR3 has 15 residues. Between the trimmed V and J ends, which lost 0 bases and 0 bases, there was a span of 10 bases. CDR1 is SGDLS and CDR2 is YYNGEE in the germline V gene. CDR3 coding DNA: TGTGCCAGCAGCGTAGCGGGTCTCCCCTCCTACGAGCAGTACTTC. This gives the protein CASSVAGLPSYEQYF. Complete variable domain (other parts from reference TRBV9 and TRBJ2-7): DSGVTQTPKHLITATGQRVTLRCSPRSGDLSVYWYQQSLDQGLQFLIQYYNGEERAKGNILERFSAQQFPDLHSELNLSSLELGDSALYFCASSVAGLPSYEQYFGPGTRLTVT.

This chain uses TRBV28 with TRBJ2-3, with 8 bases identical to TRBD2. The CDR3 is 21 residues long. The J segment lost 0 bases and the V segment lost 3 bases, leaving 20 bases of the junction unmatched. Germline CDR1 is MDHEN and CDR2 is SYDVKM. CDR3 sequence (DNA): TGTGCCAGCAGTTTTTACTGGGGCCAAGAACTAGCGGAGACTAGCACAGATACGCAGTATTTT. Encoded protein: CASSFYWGQELAETSTDTQYF.

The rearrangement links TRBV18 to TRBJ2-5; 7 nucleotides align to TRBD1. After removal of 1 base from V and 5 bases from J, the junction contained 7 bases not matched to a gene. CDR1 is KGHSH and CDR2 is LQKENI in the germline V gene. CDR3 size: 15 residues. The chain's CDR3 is CASSPREGAGETQYF. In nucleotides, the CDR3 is TGTGCCAGCTCACCACGAGAGGGGGCCGGGGAGACCCAGTACTTC.

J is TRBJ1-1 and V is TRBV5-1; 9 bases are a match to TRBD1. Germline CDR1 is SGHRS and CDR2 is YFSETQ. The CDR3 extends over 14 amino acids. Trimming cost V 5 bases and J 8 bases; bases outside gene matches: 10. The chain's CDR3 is CASRGDRGEREAFF. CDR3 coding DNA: TGCGCCAGCAGGGGTGACAGGGGGGAGAGGGAAGCTTTCTTT.

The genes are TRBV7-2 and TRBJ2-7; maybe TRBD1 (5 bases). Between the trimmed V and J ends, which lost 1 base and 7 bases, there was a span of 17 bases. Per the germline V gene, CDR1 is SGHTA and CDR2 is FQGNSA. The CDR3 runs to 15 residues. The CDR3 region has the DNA TGTGCCAGCAGCTTAGTGGGCTGGACAATAGGGGAGCAGTACTTC. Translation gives CASSLVGWTIGEQYF.

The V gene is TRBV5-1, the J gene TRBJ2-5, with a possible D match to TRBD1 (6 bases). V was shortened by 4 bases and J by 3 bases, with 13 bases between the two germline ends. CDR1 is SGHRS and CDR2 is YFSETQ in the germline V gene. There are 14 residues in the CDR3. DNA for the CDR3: TGCGCCAGCAGCCACCAGGGGAAGGAAGAGACCCAGTACTTC. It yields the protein CASSHQGKEETQYF.

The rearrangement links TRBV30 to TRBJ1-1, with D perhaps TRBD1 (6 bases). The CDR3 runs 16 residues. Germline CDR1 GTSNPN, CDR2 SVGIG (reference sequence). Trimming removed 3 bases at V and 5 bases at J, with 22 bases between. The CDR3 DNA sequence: TGTGCCTGGAGACCCGACCCGGGACAAGAAAGGACTGAAGCTTTCTTT. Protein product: CAWRPDPGQERTEAFF. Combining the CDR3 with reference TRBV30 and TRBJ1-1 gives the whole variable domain SQTIHQWPATLVQPVGSPLSLECTVEGTSNPNLYWYRQAAGRGLQLLFYSVGIGQISSEVPQNLSASRPQDRQFILSSKKLLLSDSGFYLCAWRPDPGQERTEAFFGQGTRLTVV.

For the CDR3, the DNA is TGTGCCAGCTCACAACCGGGGGGGATACGTGGTGAAAAACTGTTTTTT. Amino acid sequence: CASSQPGGIRGEKLFF. This chain uses TRBV18 with TRBJ1-4, with D possibly TRBD1 on 5 matching bases. V lost 4 bases and J lost 7, with 19 bases in between. The CDR3 covers 16 residues. In germline, CDR1 is KGHSH, CDR2 LQKENI.

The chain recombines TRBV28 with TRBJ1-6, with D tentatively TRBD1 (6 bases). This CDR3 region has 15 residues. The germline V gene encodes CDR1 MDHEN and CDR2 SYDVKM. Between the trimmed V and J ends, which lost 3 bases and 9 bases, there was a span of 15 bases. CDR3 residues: CASSFYRVRASPLHF. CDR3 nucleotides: TGTGCCAGCAGTTTCTACAGGGTGAGGGCTTCACCCCTCCACTTT. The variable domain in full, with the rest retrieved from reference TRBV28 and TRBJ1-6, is DVKVTQSSRYLVKRTGEKVFLECVQDMDHENMFWYRQDPGLGLRLIYFSYDVKMKEKGDIPEGYSVSREKKERFSLILESASTNQTSMYLCASSFYRVRASPLHFGNGTRLTVT.

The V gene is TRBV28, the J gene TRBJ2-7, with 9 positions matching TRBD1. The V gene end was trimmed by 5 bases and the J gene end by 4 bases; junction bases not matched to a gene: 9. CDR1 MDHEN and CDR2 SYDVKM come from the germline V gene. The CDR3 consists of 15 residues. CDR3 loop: CASSIPGQGMYEQYF. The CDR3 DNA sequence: TGTGCCAGCAGTATACCGGGACAGGGTATGTACGAGCAGTACTTC.

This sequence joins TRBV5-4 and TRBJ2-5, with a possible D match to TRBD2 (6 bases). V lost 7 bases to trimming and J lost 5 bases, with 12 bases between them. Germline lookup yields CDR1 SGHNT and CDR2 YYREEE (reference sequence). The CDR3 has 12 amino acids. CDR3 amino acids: CASGKRGETQYF. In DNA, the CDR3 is TGTGCCAGCGGCAAACGGGGGGAGACCCAGTACTTC.

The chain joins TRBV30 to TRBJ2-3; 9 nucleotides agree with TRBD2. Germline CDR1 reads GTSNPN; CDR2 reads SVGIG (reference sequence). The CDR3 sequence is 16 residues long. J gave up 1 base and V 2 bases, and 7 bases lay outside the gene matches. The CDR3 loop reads CAWSTFSGSGTDTQYF. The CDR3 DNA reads TGTGCCTGGAGTACCTTTAGCGGGAGTGGCACAGATACGCAGTATTTT.

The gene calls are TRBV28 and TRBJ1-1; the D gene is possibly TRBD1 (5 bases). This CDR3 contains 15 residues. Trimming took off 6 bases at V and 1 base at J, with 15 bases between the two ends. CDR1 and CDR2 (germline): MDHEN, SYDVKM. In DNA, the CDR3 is TGTGCCAGCAGCCGGGGAGGACACCCGAACACTGAAGCTTTCTTT. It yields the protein CASSRGGHPNTEAFF.

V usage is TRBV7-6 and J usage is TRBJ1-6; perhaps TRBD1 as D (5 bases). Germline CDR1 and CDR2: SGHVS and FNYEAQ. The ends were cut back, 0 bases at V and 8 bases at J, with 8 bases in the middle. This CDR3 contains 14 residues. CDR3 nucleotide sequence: TGTGCCAGCAGCTTAGCAGGGGTTGATTCACCCCTCCACTTT. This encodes CASSLAGVDSPLHF.

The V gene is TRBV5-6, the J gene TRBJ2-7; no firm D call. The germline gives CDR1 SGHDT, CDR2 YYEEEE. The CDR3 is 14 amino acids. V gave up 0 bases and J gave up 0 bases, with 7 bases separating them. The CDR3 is CASSLVAPSYEQYF. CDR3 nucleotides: TGTGCCAGCAGCTTGGTGGCCCCCTCCTACGAGCAGTACTTC.

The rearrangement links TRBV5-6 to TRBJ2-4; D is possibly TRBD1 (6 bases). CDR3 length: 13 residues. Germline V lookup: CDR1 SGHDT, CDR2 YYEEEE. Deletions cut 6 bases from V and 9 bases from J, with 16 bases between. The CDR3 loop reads CASTGSSRGIQYF. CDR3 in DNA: TGTGCCAGCACCGGGTCATCCAGGGGCATTCAGTACTTC.